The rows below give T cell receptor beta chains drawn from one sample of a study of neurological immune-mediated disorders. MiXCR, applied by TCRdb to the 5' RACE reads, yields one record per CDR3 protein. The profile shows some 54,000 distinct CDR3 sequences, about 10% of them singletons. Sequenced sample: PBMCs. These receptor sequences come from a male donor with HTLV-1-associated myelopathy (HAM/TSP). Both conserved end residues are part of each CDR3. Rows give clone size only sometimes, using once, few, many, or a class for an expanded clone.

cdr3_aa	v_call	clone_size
CASSVTSGGSYEQYF	TRBV7-2	many
CAISTDYEQYF	TRBV6-2/TRBV6-3	many
CASSVRFGADNYGYTF	TRBV7-9	many
CSAMWGHLTGYTF	TRBV20-1	many
CASSGTGSGTGELFF	TRBV27	many
CASSFDGLNGYTF	TRBV28	medium-sized
CSEFDRLLINTEAFF	TRBV20-1	-
CASSSGRGHYEQYF	TRBV7-2	many
CASSPTSGGALGELFF	TRBV7-6	few
CASSRSTGDSPLHF	TRBV5-1	many
CASSPKRLAGADTQYF	TRBV7-2	many
CASSYSSGGQETQYF	TRBV6-5	many
CSVAQTGVGEQYF	TRBV29-1	many
CASSYRRGGGPSKTQYF	TRBV6-5	many